The rows below give T cell receptor beta chains drawn from one sample of a study of cytomegalovirus exposure and HLA in healthy donors. The repertoire was sequenced with immunoSEQ multiplex PCR; TCRdb's copy has only in-frame clones and lacks some. The sample has fewer than 200,000 clones, roughly two thirds seen once; the top ten hold 2.5% to 3.5%. The material sequenced was PBMCs. These TCRs come from a woman aged 40 to 55 in good health and CMV-seropositive. CDR3s include the opening cysteine and the closing phenylalanine or tryptophan. D genes are given only for firm matches. Some rows have no size entry. The others give once, few or many, or a class for an expanded clone.

d_gene	v_gene	j_gene	abundance	CDR3nt	CDR3aa
TRBD1	TRBV7-9	TRBJ2-3	once	TGTGCCAGCAGCTTGGGACAGGGGGTGGATACGCAGTATTTT	CASSLGQGVDTQYF
TRBD2	TRBV27	TRBJ2-1	NA	TGTGCCAGCCGGACTAGCGGGAGCTCCTACAATGAGCAGTTCTTC	CASRTSGSSYNEQFF
NA	TRBV7-9	TRBJ1-1	NA	TGTGCCAGCAGCCCCGTGGCGAACACTGAAGCTTTCTTT	CASSPVANTEAFF
NA	TRBV14	TRBJ1-6	NA	TGTGCCAGCAGCCAGGTGGGGCATTATAATTCACCCCTCCACTTT	CASSQVGHYNSPLHF
NA	TRBV28	TRBJ1-2	NA	TGTGCCAGCAGCTCATGGGAGGGCGGCCCTATATCGGGCGGCTACACCTTC	CASSSWEGGPISGGYTF
TRBD2	TRBV19	TRBJ2-1	NA	TGTGCCAGTAGGAAGGCGGGAGGGCCCTGGGATGAGCAGTTCTTC	CASRKAGGPWDEQFF
NA	TRBV5-8	TRBJ1-2	few	TGTGCCAGCAGCCGGGAGGGGCGGGACCCTGGACGAGGCTACACCTTC	CASSREGRDPGRGYTF
NA	TRBV4-1	TRBJ2-1	NA	TGCGCCAGCAGCCACCTAAGAGATGAGCAGTTCTTC	CASSHLRDEQFF
TRBD1	TRBV27	TRBJ2-7	few	TGTGCCAGCAGTCGCGGGACAGGGGATCACGAGCAGTACTTC	CASSRGTGDHEQYF
TRBD1	TRBV9	TRBJ1-1	NA	TGTGCCAGCAGCGTCAACAGGGGTGAGGCTTTCTTT	CASSVNRGEAFF
NA	TRBV5-8	TRBJ1-1	few	TGTGCCAGCAGCTTGTTGTATGACACAGATACTTTCTTT	CASSLLYDTDTFF
NA	TRBV6-5	TRBJ1-3	few	TGTGCCAGCAGTTACGAGGGAAGTTTGGGAAACACCATATATTTT	CASSYEGSLGNTIYF
NA	TRBV9	TRBJ1-3	few	TGTGCCAGCAGCGTAGGACAGGTTATCTCTGGAAACACCATATATTTT	CASSVGQVISGNTIYF
NA	TRBV28	TRBJ2-7	few	TGTGCCAGCAGCCCCCCGACAGGCAACTACGAGCAGTACTTC	CASSPPTGNYEQYF
NA	TRBV21-1	TRBJ1-1	NA	TGTGCCAGCAGCAAAGTCCCAGGGCCCTTGAACACTGAAGCTTTCTTT	CASSKVPGPLNTEAFF
TRBD2	TRBV6-1	TRBJ2-7	NA	TGTGCCAGCAGTGAAGCTTATGGGCGGGGGGCCTCCGAGCAGTACTTC	CASSEAYGRGASEQYF
TRBD2	TRBV5-5	TRBJ2-1	NA	TGTGCCAGCAGCGGGACTAGCTCCTACAATGAGCAGTTCTTC	CASSGTSSYNEQFF
TRBD1	TRBV4-1	TRBJ1-2	NA	TGCGCCAGCAGCCTCCGGGACAGGGGAAAAGGGGGCTATGGCTACACCTTC	CASSLRDRGKGGYGYTF
NA	TRBV10-1	TRBJ1-2	NA	TGCGCCAGCAGTGCACGTTGTGGGCGCGGGGGGGGACACTTCTATGGCTACACCTTC	CASSARCGRGGGHFYGYTF
TRBD1	TRBV29-1	TRBJ1-2	NA	TGCAGCGTACTAACTGGACAGGGATATGGCTACACCTTC	CSVLTGQGYGYTF
NA	TRBV4-1	TRBJ1-5	few	TGCGCCAGCAGCCAAGACGCCGGACAGTGGAATAATCAGCCCCAGCATTTT	CASSQDAGQWNNQPQHF
NA	TRBV7-9	TRBJ1-2	NA	TGTGCCAGCAGCTCTGCAGGGTATGGCTACACCTTC	CASSSAGYGYTF
TRBD2	TRBV7-2	TRBJ2-5	NA	TGTGCCAGCAGCTCGACTAGCGGGAGGGCAGAGACCCAGTACTTC	CASSSTSGRAETQYF
TRBD2	TRBV7-6	TRBJ2-7	once	TGTGCCAGCAGCGAGGCCGGGGCGGGAGACGAGCAGTACTTC	CASSEAGAGDEQYF
NA	TRBV25-1	TRBJ2-7	NA	TGTGCCAGCAGTGATGGGGCCGGGACTCCTAGCTCCTACGAGCAGTACTTC	CASSDGAGTPSSYEQYF
NA	TRBV4-2	TRBJ1-3	few	TGTGCCAGCAGCCCCGGACAGTTAATTGGAAACACCATATATTTT	CASSPGQLIGNTIYF
TRBD1	TRBV7-9	TRBJ2-5	NA	TGTGCCAGCACGGACAGGGAGGTGGAGACCCAGTACTTC	CASTDREVETQYF
TRBD1	TRBV7-8	TRBJ1-3	once	TGTGCCAGCAGCTTAGGGACAGGGTTGGACACCATATATTTT	CASSLGTGLDTIYF
TRBD1	TRBV6-1	TRBJ1-2	NA	TGTGCCAGCAGTGACACAGGGGACTATGGCTACACCTTC	CASSDTGDYGYTF
NA	TRBV7-8	TRBJ1-1	NA	TGTGCCAGCAGCTTAGATTGGGCCAGGAACACTGAAGCTTTCTTT	CASSLDWARNTEAFF
NA	TRBV6-5	TRBJ1-1	NA	TGTGCCAGCAGTTACTCGCTATCCACTGAAGCTTTCTTT	CASSYSLSTEAFF
TRBD1	TRBV7-2	TRBJ1-1	NA	TGTGCCAGCAGCTTAATCCCAGGGGGCAGCATGAACACTGAAGCTTTCTTT	CASSLIPGGSMNTEAFF
TRBD1	TRBV4-1	TRBJ1-1	NA	TGCGCCAGCAGCCAGCAGACAGGGTTGAACACTGAAGCTTTCTTT	CASSQQTGLNTEAFF
TRBD1	TRBV29-1	TRBJ1-2	NA	TGCAGCGCTCTCCAGGGGGCGCTTGGTGGCTACCCCTTC	CSALQGALGGYPF
TRBD1	TRBV9	TRBJ1-1	NA	TGTGCCAGCCAGACAGGGCCGGGAACTGAAGCTTTCTTT	CASQTGPGTEAFF
TRBD1	TRBV15	TRBJ1-1	NA	TGTGCCACCAGCAGAGAAAGGGACAGGGAAAAGAACACTGAAGCTTTCTTT	CATSRERDREKNTEAFF
TRBD2	TRBV7-7	TRBJ2-1	NA	TGTGCTAGCAGCTTTTTCGGGAGGGGAAATGAGCAGTTCTTC	CASSFFGRGNEQFF
TRBD1	TRBV7-6	TRBJ2-2	NA	TGTGCCAGCAGCTTACGACAGGGCACCACCGGGGAGCTGTTTTTT	CASSLRQGTTGELFF
TRBD2	TRBV19	TRBJ2-3	NA	TGTGCCAGTAGTGCAACTAGCGGGGGATATGAACCCAATACGCAGTATTTT	CASSATSGGYEPNTQYF
TRBD2	TRBV11-2	TRBJ2-7	NA	TGTGCCAGCAGCTCCACTAGCGGGGGGGCCTACGAGCAGTACTTC	CASSSTSGGAYEQYF
NA	TRBV5-1	TRBJ1-6	NA	TGCGCCAGCAGCCTGGACAGTCTAAATTCACCCCTCCACTTT	CASSLDSLNSPLHF
TRBD2	TRBV19	TRBJ2-1	NA	TGTGCCAGTAGTACACTAGCGGGGGTTGGCGAGCAGTTCTTC	CASSTLAGVGEQFF
TRBD2	TRBV7-2	TRBJ2-1	NA	TGTGCCAGCAGCTTAGATCCTGGGACTAGATATGAGCAGTTCTTC	CASSLDPGTRYEQFF
NA	TRBV4-3	TRBJ2-5	NA	TGCGCCAGCAGCCAAGAGTCTCCGGAGACCCAGTACTTC	CASSQESPETQYF
TRBD1	TRBV5-5	TRBJ2-7	NA	TGTGCCAGCAGCACGCCCGGGACAGACTCCTACGAGCAGTACTTC	CASSTPGTDSYEQYF
NA	TRBV4-1	TRBJ1-2	NA	TGCGCCAGCAGCCAAGATAAAGGGGCAGTAGCTAACTATGGCTACACCTTC	CASSQDKGAVANYGYTF
NA	TRBV4-1	TRBJ2-5	NA	TGCGCCAGCAGCCAAGCTTGGGGGGAACAGACCCAGTACTTC	CASSQAWGEQTQYF
TRBD2	TRBV7-9	TRBJ2-5	NA	TGTGCCAGCAGCCCACTAGCGGGGGCAATTATAGAGACCCAGTACTTC	CASSPLAGAIIETQYF
TRBD1	TRBV29-1	TRBJ1-2	NA	TGCAGCGCAGAGGGACAGGGATCTGCCAGCTATGGCTACACCTTC	CSAEGQGSASYGYTF
TRBD1	TRBV2	TRBJ2-7	NA	TGTGCCAGCAGTGAACAGGGGGTGTACGAGCAGTACTTC	CASSEQGVYEQYF
TRBD1	TRBV7-9	TRBJ2-7	once	TGTGCCAGCACCCAAGGACAGGCGCCCTACGAGCAGTACTTC	CASTQGQAPYEQYF
TRBD1	TRBV6-1	TRBJ1-5	NA	TGTGCCAGCCAGACAGGGCCAGGTCAGCCCCAGCATTTT	CASQTGPGQPQHF
TRBD2	TRBV27	TRBJ2-3	NA	TGTGCCAGCAGTAGGACTAGCGGGAGGGCGCAGTATTTT	CASSRTSGRAQYF
NA	TRBV7-6	TRBJ2-1	NA	TGTGCCAGCAGCCCCCTAGGTCCCTACAATGAGCAGTTCTTC	CASSPLGPYNEQFF
TRBD1	TRBV12-5	TRBJ2-2	NA	TGTGCTAGTGGTTTGGTGCCTTTAGGACAGGGGACGGGGAACACCGGGGAGCTGTTTTTT	CASGLVPLGQGTGNTGELFF
NA	TRBV2	TRBJ1-5	NA	TGTGCCAGCACGTCAGGGAATCAGCCCCAGCATTTT	CASTSGNQPQHF
TRBD2	TRBV4-3	TRBJ2-1	NA	TGCGCCAGCAGCCAGGGACTAGCGGGTACCCCCTACAATGAGCAGTTCTTC	CASSQGLAGTPYNEQFF
NA	TRBV27	TRBJ2-7	NA	TGTGCCAGCAGTGGCCTCGGACTGGATAGCTCCTACGAGCAGTACTTC	CASSGLGLDSSYEQYF
NA	TRBV2	TRBJ2-7	few	TGTGCCAGCAGTTTTACCGGCGAGCAGTACTTC	CASSFTGEQYF